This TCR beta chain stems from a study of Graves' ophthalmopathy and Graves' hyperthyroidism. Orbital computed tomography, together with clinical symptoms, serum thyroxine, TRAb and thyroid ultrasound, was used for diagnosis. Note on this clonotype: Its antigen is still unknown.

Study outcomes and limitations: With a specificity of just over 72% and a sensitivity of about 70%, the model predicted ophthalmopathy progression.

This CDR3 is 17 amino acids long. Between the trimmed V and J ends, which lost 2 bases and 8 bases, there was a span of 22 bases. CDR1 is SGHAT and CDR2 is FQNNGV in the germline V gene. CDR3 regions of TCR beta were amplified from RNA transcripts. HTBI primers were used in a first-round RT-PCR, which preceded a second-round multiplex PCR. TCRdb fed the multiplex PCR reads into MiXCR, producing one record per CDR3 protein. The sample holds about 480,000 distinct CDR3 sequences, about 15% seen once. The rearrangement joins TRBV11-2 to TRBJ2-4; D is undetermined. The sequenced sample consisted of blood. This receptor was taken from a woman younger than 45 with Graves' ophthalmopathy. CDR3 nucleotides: TGTGCCAGCAGCTTACAATACTCAGGCTGGGGTCAGGACATTCAGTACTTC. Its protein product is CASSLQYSGWGQDIQYF.